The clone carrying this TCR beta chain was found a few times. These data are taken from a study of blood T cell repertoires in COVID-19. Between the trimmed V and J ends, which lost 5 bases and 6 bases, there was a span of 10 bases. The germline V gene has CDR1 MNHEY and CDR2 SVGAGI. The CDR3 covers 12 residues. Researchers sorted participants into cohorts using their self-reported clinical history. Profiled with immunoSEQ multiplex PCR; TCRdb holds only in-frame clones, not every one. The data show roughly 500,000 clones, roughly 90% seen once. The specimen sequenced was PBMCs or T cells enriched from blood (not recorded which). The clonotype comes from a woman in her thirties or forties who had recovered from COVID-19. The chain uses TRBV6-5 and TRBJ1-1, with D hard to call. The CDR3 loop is CASSPHSSEAFF. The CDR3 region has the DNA TGTGCCAGCAGTCCACACAGTTCTGAAGCTTTCTTT.